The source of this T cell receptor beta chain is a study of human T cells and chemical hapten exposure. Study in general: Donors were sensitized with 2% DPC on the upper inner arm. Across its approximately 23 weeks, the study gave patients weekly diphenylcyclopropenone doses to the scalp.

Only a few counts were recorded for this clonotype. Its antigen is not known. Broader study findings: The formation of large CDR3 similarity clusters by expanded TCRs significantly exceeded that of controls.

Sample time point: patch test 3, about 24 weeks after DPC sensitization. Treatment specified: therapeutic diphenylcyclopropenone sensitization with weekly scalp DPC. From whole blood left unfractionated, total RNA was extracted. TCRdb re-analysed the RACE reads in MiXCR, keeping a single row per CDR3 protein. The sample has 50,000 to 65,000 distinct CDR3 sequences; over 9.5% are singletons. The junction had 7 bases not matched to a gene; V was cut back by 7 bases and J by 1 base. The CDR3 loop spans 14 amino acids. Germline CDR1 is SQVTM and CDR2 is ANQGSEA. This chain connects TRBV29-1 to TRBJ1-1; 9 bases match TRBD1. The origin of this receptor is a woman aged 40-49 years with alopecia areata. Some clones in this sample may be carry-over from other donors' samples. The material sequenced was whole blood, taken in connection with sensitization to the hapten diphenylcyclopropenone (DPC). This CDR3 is CSAGQGQGNTEAFF. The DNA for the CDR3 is TGCAGCGCCGGACAGGGGCAGGGGAACACTGAAGCTTTCTTT.